Shown below are 18 T cell receptor beta chains from a single sample sequenced in a study of T cell changes during pregnancy in multiple sclerosis. Profiled with immunoSEQ multiplex PCR; TCRdb holds only in-frame clones, not every one. The top ten clones hold about 2.2% of a sample with fewer than 65,000 clones, around 91% of them seen once. Sequenced material: peripheral blood, taken in the third trimester of pregnancy. The receptors were gathered from a female donor in good health, enrolled as a control in a pregnancy study.

The chain has TRBV30 and TRBJ1-6, with TRBD1 matching 8 bases. V dropped 8 bases and J dropped 7; count of bases not matched to a gene: 7. CDR1 and CDR2 (germline): GTSNPN, SVGIG (reference sequence). The length of the CDR3 is 13 residues. CDR3 nucleotides: TGTGCCAGACACGACAGGGGCAATTCACCCCTCCACTTT. This codes for CARHDRGNSPLHF.

This clone was observed a handful of times. This rearrangement joins TRBV28 to TRBJ1-1, with 7 nucleotides matching TRBD1. The CDR3 loop spans 16 amino acids. Unmatched junction bases numbered 11, after V lost 4 bases and J lost 3 bases. Germline assignment: CDR1 MDHEN and CDR2 SYDVKM. CDR3 in DNA: TGTGCCAGCAGTTCCCTCGACAGGGTGTTGGACACTGAAGCTTTCTTT. Protein sequence: CASSSLDRVLDTEAFF.

The rearrangement uses TRBV6-6 and TRBJ1-2; 7 positions agree with TRBD1. V was clipped by 6 bases and J by 4 bases; unmatched bases: 5. Germline CDR1 is MNHNY and CDR2 is SVGAGI (reference sequence). CDR3 length: 13 amino acids. In DNA form, the CDR3 reads TGTGCCAGCAGCCAATCAGGGGGCTATGGCTACACCTTC. Amino acids: CASSQSGGYGYTF.

The rearrangement joins TRBV19 to TRBJ2-2, with 7 positions matching TRBD2. V shed 11 bases and J 7 bases; nucleotides not matched to a gene: 7. The CDR3 consists of 12 residues. The germline gives CDR1 LNHDA, CDR2 SQIVND (reference sequence). DNA for the CDR3: TGTGCCGTTAATACGGGGGGCGGGGAGCTGTTTTTT. Its protein is CAVNTGGGELFF.

V and J are TRBV4-2 and TRBJ2-1, with D maybe TRBD1 (5 bases). Germline CDR1 reads LGHNA; CDR2 reads YNFKEQ. CDR3 length: 15 amino acids. V gave up 1 base and J gave up 8 bases, with 15 bases separating them. The CDR3 loop is CASSQGTRPGHEQFF. The CDR3 nucleotides read TGTGCCAGCAGCCAAGGGACAAGACCTGGGCATGAGCAGTTCTTC.

This sequence joins TRBV2 and TRBJ2-2; 9 positions agree with TRBD2. The V and J ends lost 1 base and 5 bases, in that order; junction bases with no gene match: 2. The germline V gene encodes CDR1 SNHLY and CDR2 FYNNEI. The CDR3 consists of 15 residues. The CDR3: CASSEVAGVTGELFF. CDR3 DNA: TGTGCCAGCAGTGAAGTAGCGGGGGTTACCGGGGAGCTGTTTTTT.

The chain carries TRBV7-9 and TRBJ1-1; the D is unclear. The germline CDR1 and CDR2 sequences are SEHNR and FQNEAQ (reference sequence). The CDR3 contains 12 residues. V dropped 1 base and J dropped 7 bases, with 7 bases sitting between them. CDR3 residues: CASSLDLNEAFF. The CDR3 DNA sequence: TGTGCCAGCAGCTTAGATTTAAATGAAGCTTTCTTT.

The chain carries TRBV28 and TRBJ2-7; 7 nucleotides match TRBD1. From germline, CDR1 is MDHEN and CDR2 SYDVKM. The length of the CDR3 is 16 residues. The V segment lost 4 bases and the J segment 1 base; nucleotides outside the gene matches: 10. The CDR3 region is CASSSLTGFGSYEQYF. The CDR3 DNA reads TGTGCCAGCAGTTCCCTGACAGGGTTCGGGTCCTACGAGCAGTACTTC.

The rearrangement uses TRBV5-1 and TRBJ2-3; a possible D gene is TRBD2 (5 bases). The V and J ends lost 2 bases and 1 base respectively, with 14 bases between them. The CDR3 runs 16 residues. The germline V gene has CDR1 SGHRS and CDR2 YFSETQ. The CDR3 DNA reads as TGCGCCAGCAGCTTTGGACTGCTCTCTGGCACAGATACGCAGTATTTT. Its translation is CASSFGLLSGTDTQYF.

This clone showed up just once. The chain uses TRBV27 and TRBJ2-7, with D possibly TRBD1 on 7 matching bases. V lost 3 bases and J 1 base, leaving 13 bases between the germline ends. The CDR3 has 15 residues. Germline V gene data show CDR1 as MNHEY and CDR2 as SMNVEV (reference sequence). CDR3 nucleotide sequence: TGTGCCAGCAGTTTGAAGCCAGGGGGGTCCTACGAGCAGTACTTC. It yields the protein CASSLKPGGSYEQYF.

The chain carries TRBV27 and TRBJ2-1, with TRBD2 matching over 12 bases. This CDR3 has 14 residues. Germline lookup yields CDR1 MNHEY and CDR2 SMNVEV (reference sequence). Trimming took 8 bases from V and 5 from J; bases not matched to a gene: 4. This chain's CDR3 is CASRTSGNHNEQFF. CDR3 DNA sequence: TGTGCCAGCCGGACTAGCGGGAACCACAATGAGCAGTTCTTC.

V and J are TRBV10-3 and TRBJ1-5; D unresolved. CDR3 size: 16 residues. The V gene's germline CDR1 is ENHRY and CDR2 SYGVKD. Trimming took 0 bases from V and 1 from J, leaving 10 bases between them. The CDR3 DNA reads TGTGCCATCAGTGAGTCGCCCTACCCCAGCAATCAGCCCCAGCATTTT. Residues: CAISESPYPSNQPQHF.

This clone was found once. The J gene is TRBJ2-7, the V gene TRBV13, with a tentative D call TRBD1 (5 bases). The germline V and J ends were trimmed by 8 bases and 0 bases, with 14 bases remaining between them. The CDR3 covers 14 residues. Germline assignment: CDR1 PRHDT and CDR2 FYEKMQ (reference sequence). CDR3: CASGNLQASYEQYF. Written as DNA, the CDR3 is TGTGCCAGCGGAAACCTACAGGCCTCCTACGAGCAGTACTTC.

The rearrangement links TRBV7-6 to TRBJ2-7, with 12 bases fitting TRBD1. V was pared by 2 bases and J by 5 bases, with 10 bases of the junction left unmatched. The CDR3 consists of 17 residues. The V gene's germline CDR1 is SGHVS and CDR2 FNYEAQ. In DNA form, the CDR3 reads TGTGCCAGCAGCTTAAGGGACGGGGGGACAGGGGGCAACGAGCAGTACTTC. Encoded protein: CASSLRDGGTGGNEQYF.

The chain combines TRBV20-1 with TRBJ1-1, with D hard to call. V lost 8 bases, J lost 1 base, and 5 bases lay in between. This CDR3 comprises 10 residues. The germline CDR1 and CDR2 sequences are DFQATT and SNEGSKA (reference sequence). CDR3 protein: CSNRNTEAFF. The CDR3 DNA sequence: TGCAGTAATAGGAACACTGAAGCTTTCTTT.

The chain is built from TRBV9 and TRBJ2-5, with 9 bases aligning to TRBD2. Germline CDR1 is SGDLS and CDR2 is YYNGEE. The CDR3 has 14 amino acids. V dropped 2 bases and J dropped 2; count of bases not matched to a gene: 1. CDR3 residues: CASSVSGSQETQYF. DNA of the CDR3: TGTGCCAGCAGCGTTAGCGGGAGTCAAGAGACCCAGTACTTC.

This chain uses TRBV28 with TRBJ1-2; 8 bases match TRBD1. The length of the CDR3 is 16 residues. J gave up 3 bases and V 3 bases, and 9 bases lay outside the gene matches. Germline CDR1 and CDR2: MDHEN and SYDVKM. The CDR3 here is CASSFWRQGADYGYTF. DNA of the CDR3: TGTGCCAGCAGTTTCTGGAGGCAGGGGGCCGACTATGGCTACACCTTC.

V and J are TRBV27 and TRBJ1-2, with TRBD1 identical over 8 bases. The ends lost 4 bases at V and 4 bases at J; junction bases unmatched: 5. In germline, CDR1 is MNHEY, CDR2 SMNVEV (reference sequence). The CDR3 runs to 14 residues. In nucleotides, the CDR3 is TGTGCCAGCAGTTGGCAGGGGGCTAGCTATGGCTACACCTTC. It specifies CASSWQGASYGYTF.